This T cell receptor (beta chain) was recorded in a study of T-cell reconstitution after alpha-beta-depleted transplantation in children. The TCRbeta library incorporated unique molecular identifiers. MiXCR was run by TCRdb on the PCR reads, yielding one entry per CDR3 protein. The sample holds 150,000 to 200,000 distinct CDR3 sequences, 6.3% seen once. Overall study results and limits: T-cell counts and diversity at one year post-transplant came mainly from newly produced T cells. Recipient T cells and thymic progenitors that survived were the source of the high TCRbeta diversity seen at day 60 in some patients. About two months after transplant, alpha-beta T cells reportedly came from several hundred expanded graft clones.

This clonotype turned up a few times. Its antigen remains unidentified. This specimen was PBMCs, taken before TCRalphabeta/CD19-depleted stem cell transplant. This sequence originates from a girl less than two years old with combined immunodeficiency, due to receive a stem cell transplant.

The CDR3 here is CSASPPGLAVSYEQYF. The CDR3 DNA reads as TGCAGTGCTTCCCCTCCGGGACTAGCGGTTTCCTACGAGCAGTACTTC. V usage is TRBV20-1 and J usage is TRBJ2-7, with 11 nucleotides matching TRBD2. This CDR3 comprises 16 residues. J was trimmed by 1 base and V by 5 bases; bases with no gene match: 10. Per the germline V gene, CDR1 is DFQATT and CDR2 is SNEGSKA (reference sequence).